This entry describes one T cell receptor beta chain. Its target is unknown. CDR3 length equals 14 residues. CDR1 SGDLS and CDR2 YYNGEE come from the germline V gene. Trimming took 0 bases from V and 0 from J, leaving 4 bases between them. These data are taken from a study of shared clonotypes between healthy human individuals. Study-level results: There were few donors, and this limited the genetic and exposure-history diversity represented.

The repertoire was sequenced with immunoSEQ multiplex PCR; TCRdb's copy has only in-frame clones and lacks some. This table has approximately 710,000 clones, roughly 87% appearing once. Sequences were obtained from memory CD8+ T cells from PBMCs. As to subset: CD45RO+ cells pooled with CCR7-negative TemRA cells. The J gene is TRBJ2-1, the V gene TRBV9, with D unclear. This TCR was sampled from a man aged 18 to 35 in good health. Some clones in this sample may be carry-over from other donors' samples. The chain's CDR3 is CASSVGFSYNEQFF. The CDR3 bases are TGTGCCAGCAGCGTAGGTTTCTCCTACAATGAGCAGTTCTTC.